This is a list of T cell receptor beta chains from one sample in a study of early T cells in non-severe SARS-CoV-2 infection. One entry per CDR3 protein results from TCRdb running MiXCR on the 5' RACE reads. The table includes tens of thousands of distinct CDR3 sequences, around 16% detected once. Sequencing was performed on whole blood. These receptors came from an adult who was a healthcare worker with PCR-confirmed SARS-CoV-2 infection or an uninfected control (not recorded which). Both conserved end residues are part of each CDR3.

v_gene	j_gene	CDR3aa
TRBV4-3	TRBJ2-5	CASSQARGLASETQYF
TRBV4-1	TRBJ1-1	CASSQPENTEAFF
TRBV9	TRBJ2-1	CASSWTGTSGMSEQFF
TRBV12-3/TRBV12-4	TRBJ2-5	CASSSVAGGKETQYF
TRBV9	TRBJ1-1	CANTRSQENTEAFF
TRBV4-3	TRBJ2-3	CASSLDPGTRGADTQYF
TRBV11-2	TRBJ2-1	CASSLGWRSSRNEQFF
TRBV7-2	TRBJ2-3	CASSWWPSTDTQYF
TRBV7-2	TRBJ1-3	CASSSHRVQNTIYF
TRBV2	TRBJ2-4	CASTFLGGAKNIQYF
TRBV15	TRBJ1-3	CATSSPGVRENTIYF
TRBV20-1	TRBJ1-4	CSGLQGATNEKLFF
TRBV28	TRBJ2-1	CASSLLADSYNEQFF
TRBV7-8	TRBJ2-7	CASSLDYQGYSEQYF
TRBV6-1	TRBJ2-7	CASSEILGTGIDEQYF
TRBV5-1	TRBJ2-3	CASSFDSSRTDTQYF
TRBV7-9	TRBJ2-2	CASSSAGGELFF
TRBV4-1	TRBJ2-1	CASSQDHDVPAGPRNEQFF
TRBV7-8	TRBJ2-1	CASSLASGRYNEQFF
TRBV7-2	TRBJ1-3	CASSPASGGGNTIYF
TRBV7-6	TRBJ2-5	CASSLGRIQETQYF
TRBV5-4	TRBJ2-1	CASSLERRENEQFF
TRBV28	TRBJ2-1	CASSLTTGPYNEQFF
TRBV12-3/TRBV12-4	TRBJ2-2	CASSFGTSVSHTGELFF
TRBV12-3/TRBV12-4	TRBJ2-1	CASSFGRVGEQFF
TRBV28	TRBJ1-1	CASSLPGLNEAFF
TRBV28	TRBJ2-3	CASSLPTGYTQYF
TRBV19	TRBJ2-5	CASSPGDNEIETQYF
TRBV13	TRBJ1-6	CACSLGGTHNSPLHF
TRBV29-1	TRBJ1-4	CSALPGQTNEKLFF
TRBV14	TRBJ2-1	CASSQTPSNEQFF
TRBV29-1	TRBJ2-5	CSVYLGQSETQYF
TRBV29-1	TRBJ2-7	CSAGTGLTYEQYF
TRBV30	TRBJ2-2	CAWTRDTGELFF
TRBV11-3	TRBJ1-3	CASSLDPGTGNTIYF
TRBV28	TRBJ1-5	CASSPDRDGQPQHF
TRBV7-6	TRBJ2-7	CASSPQGDEQYF